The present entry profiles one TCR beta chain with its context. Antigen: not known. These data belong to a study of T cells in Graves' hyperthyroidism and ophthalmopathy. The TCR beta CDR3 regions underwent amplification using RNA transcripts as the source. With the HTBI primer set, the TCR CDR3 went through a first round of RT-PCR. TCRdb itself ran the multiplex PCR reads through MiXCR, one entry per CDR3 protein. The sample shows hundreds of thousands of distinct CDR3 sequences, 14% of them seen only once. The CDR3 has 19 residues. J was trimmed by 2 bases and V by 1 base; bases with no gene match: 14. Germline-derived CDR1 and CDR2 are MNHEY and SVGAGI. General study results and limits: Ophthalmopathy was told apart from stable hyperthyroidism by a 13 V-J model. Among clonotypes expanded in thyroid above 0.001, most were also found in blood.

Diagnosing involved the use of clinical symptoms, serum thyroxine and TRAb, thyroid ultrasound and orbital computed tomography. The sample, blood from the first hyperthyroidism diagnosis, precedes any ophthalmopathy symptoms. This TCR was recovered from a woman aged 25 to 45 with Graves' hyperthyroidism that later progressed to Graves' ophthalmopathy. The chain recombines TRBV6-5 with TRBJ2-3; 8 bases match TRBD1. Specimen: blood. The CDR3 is CASSYLANPGQEITDTQYF. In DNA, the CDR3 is TGTGCCAGCAGTTACTTAGCCAACCCGGGACAGGAAATCACAGATACGCAGTATTTT.